Below are 6 T cell receptor beta chains sequenced from a single sample in a study of T cells in Graves' hyperthyroidism and ophthalmopathy. Amplification targeted TCR beta CDR3 regions from RNA transcripts. The TCR CDR3 was amplified in a first-round RT-PCR using the HTBI primer set. A single record per CDR3 protein comes from TCRdb applying MiXCR to the multiplex PCR reads. Among around 570,000 distinct CDR3 sequences listed, just under 20% were seen once. Sequencing was performed on blood. These receptors were taken from a man aged 35 to 55 with Graves' ophthalmopathy.

This clonotype was counted at least ten times. CDR3: CASSSPSSGYSYEQYF. The DNA for the CDR3 is TGCGCCAGCAGCTCCCCCTCTAGCGGGTATTCCTACGAGCAGTACTTC. The chain uses TRBV5-1 and TRBJ2-7, with TRBD2 matching over 8 bases. V trimming: 3 bases; J trimming: 1 base; junction bases outside the gene matches: 9. This CDR3 has 16 amino acids. Looked up from germline, CDR1 is SGHRS and CDR2 is YFSETQ.

This clonotype was counted only a few times. The V call is TRBV3-1, the J call TRBJ2-1; no reliable D call. Germline CDR1 reads LGHDT; CDR2 reads YNNKEL (reference sequence). V was trimmed by 1 base and J by 7 bases, leaving 8 bases between them. The CDR3 loop spans 13 amino acids. CDR3 coding DNA: TGTGCCAGCAGCCAAGGCCCTGGGAATGAGCAGTTCTTC. Translation gives CASSQGPGNEQFF.

This clonotype was seen more than once but under ten times. The J gene is TRBJ2-7, the V gene TRBV5-1; no definite D call. CDR3 length: 15 amino acids. CDR1 and CDR2 from the germline V gene are SGHRS and YFSETQ. The ends were cut back, 4 bases at V and 2 bases at J, with 16 bases in the middle. In nucleotides, the CDR3 is TGCGCCAGCAGCAGGACGGACGAGAAACCCTACGAGCAGTACTTC. Translated: CASSRTDEKPYEQYF.

The V and J genes are TRBV4-3 and TRBJ1-2; D not certain. The germline gives CDR1 LGHNA, CDR2 YSLEER. The V end lost 4 bases, the J end lost 4 bases, and 16 bases lay between the germline ends. This CDR3 has 15 amino acids. The CDR3 coding sequence is TGCGCCAGCAGCCCCAGAGGAGGGTATAGCTATGGCTACACCTTC. This sequence encodes CASSPRGGYSYGYTF.

As regards this clonotype: One junction end does not reproduce the germline sequence, and a read error may be involved. This chain joins TRBV12-3 or TRBV12-4 and TRBJ2-5; 10 bases align to TRBD2. The CDR3 has 18 amino acids. CDR3 protein: CASTPSGGAGGAQETKYF. The CDR3 DNA reads TGTGCCAGCACCCCGAGCGGGGGGGCCGGAGGGGCCCAAGAGACCAAGTACTTC.

Notes on this clonotype: A single base separates this from a much larger clone, so it may be a read error. The chain employs TRBV5-1 and TRBJ1-2; possible D gene TRBD1, 6 bases. CDR3 length equals 15 residues. Per germline, CDR1 SGHRS and CDR2 YFSETQ. CDR3 nucleotide sequence: TGCCCCAGCAGCTCTCTGAGGGGGTCCAACTATGGCTACACCTTC. Translation: CPSSSLRGSNYGYTF. Variable domain in full (rest from reference TRBV5-1 and TRBJ1-2): KAGVTQTPRYLIKTRGQQVTLSCSPISGHRSVSWYQQTPGQGLQFLFEYFSETQRNKGNFPGRFSGRQFSNSRSEMNVSTLELGDSALYLCPSSSLRGSNYGYTFGSGTRLTVV.